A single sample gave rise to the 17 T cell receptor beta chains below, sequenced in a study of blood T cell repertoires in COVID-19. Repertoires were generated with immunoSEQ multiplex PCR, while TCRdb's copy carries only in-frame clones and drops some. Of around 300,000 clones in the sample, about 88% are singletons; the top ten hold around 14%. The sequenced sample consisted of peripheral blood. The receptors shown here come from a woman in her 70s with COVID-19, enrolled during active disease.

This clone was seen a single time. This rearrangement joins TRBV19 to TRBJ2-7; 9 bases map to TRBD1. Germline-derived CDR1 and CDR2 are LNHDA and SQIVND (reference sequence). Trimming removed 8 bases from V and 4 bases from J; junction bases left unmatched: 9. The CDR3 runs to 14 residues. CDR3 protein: CASSRPDRGYEQYF. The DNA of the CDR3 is TGTGCCAGTTCACGCCCGGACAGGGGTTACGAGCAGTACTTC.

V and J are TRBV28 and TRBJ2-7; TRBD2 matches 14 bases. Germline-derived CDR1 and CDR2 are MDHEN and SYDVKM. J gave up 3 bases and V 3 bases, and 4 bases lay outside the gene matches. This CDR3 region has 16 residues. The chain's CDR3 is CASSFPGLAGGYEQYF. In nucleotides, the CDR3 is TGTGCCAGCAGTTTCCCCGGACTAGCGGGGGGCTACGAGCAGTACTTC.

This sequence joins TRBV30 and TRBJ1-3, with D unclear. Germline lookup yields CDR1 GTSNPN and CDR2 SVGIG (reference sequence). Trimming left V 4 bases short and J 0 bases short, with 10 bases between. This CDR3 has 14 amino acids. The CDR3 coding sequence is TGTGCCTGGACTGGCGGGGACTCTGGAAACACCATATATTTT. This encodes CAWTGGDSGNTIYF.

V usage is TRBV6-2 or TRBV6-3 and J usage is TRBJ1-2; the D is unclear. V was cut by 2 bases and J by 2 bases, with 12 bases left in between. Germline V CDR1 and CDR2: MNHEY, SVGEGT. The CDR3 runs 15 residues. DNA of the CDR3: TGTGCCAGCAGTTACGCGGAGAGGAGGAACTATGGCTACACCTTC. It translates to CASSYAERRNYGYTF.

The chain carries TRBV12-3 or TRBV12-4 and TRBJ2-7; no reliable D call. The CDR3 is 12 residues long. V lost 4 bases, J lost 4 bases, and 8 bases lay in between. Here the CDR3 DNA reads TGTGCCAGCAGTTCAGACACATACGAGCAGTACTTC. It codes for CASSSDTYEQYF.

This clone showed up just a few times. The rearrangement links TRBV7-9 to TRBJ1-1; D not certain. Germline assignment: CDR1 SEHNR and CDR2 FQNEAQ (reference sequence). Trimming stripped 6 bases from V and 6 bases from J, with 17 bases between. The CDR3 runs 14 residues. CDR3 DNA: TGTGCCAGCAGGTCCAATACGGCGGCCCCTGAAGCTTTCTTT. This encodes CASRSNTAAPEAFF.

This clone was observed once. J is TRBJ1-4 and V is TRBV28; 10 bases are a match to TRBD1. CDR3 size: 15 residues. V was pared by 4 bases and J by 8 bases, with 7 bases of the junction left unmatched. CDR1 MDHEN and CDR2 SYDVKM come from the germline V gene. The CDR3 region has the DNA TGTGCCAGCAGTTACGGACAGGGGGTAAGGGAAAAACTGTTTTTT. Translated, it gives CASSYGQGVREKLFF.

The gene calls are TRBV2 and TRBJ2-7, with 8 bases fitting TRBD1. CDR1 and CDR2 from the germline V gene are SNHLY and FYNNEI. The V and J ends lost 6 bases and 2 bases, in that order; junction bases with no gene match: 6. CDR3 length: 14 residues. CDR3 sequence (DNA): TGTGCCAGCAGACGACAGGGGCTTACCTACGAGCAGTACTTC. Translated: CASRRQGLTYEQYF.

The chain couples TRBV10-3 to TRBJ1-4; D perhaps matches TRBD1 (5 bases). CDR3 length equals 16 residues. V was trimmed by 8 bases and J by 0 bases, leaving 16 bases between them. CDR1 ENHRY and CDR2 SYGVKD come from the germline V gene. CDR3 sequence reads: CAISPGRAATNEKLFF. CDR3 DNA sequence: TGTGCCATCTCCCCTGGCAGGGCTGCAACTAATGAAAAACTGTTTTTT.

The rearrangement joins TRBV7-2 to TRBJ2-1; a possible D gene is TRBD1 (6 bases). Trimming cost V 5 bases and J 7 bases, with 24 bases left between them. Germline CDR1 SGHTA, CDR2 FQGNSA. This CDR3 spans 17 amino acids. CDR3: CASSPVGAMRGLNEQFF. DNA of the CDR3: TGTGCCAGCAGCCCAGTGGGGGCAATGAGGGGTCTGAATGAGCAGTTCTTC.

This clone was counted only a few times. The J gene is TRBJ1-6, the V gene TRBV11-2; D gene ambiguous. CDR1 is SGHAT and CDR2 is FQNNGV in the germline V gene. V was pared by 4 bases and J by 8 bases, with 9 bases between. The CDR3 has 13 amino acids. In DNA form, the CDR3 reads TGTGCCAGCAGCTCGCTCGGGGATTCACCCCTCCACTTT. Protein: CASSSLGDSPLHF. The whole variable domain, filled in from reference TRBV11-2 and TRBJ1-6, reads EAGVAQSPRYKIIEKRQSVAFWCNPISGHATLYWYQQILGQGPKLLIQFQNNGVVDDSQLPKDRFSAERLKGVDSTLKIQPAKLEDSAVYLCASSSLGDSPLHFGNGTRLTVT.

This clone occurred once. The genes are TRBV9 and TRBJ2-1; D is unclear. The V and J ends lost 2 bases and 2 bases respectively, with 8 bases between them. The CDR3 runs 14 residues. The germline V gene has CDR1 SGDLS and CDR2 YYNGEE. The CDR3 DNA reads TGTGCCAGCAGCGTTCAAGAGACCTACAATGAGCAGTTCTTC. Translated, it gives CASSVQETYNEQFF.

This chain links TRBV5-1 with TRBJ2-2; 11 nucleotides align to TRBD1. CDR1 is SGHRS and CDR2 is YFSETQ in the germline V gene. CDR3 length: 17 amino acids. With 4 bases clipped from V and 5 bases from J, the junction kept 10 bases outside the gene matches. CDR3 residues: CASSAFGQGAGTGELFF. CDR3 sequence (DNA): TGCGCCAGCAGCGCCTTCGGACAGGGGGCTGGTACCGGGGAGCTGTTTTTT.

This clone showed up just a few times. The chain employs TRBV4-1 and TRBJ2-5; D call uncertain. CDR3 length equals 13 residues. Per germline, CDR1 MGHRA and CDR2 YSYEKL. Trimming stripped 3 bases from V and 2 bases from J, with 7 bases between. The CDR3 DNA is TGCGCCAGCAGCCAGACTGATCAAGAGACCCAGTACTTC. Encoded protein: CASSQTDQETQYF.

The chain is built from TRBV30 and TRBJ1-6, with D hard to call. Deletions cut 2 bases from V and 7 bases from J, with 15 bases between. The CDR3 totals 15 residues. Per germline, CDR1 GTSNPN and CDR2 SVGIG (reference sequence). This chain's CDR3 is CAWSTGLSGNSPLHF. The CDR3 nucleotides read TGTGCCTGGAGTACCGGTCTGTCAGGAAATTCACCCCTCCACTTT. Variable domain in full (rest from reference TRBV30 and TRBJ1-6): SQTIHQWPATLVQPVGSPLSLECTVEGTSNPNLYWYRQAAGRGLQLLFYSVGIGQISSEVPQNLSASRPQDRQFILSSKKLLLSDSGFYLCAWSTGLSGNSPLHFGNGTRLTVT.

The CDR3 region is CASSQGGRGQVGEKLFF. The CDR3 DNA reads as TGCGCCAGCAGCCAAGGAGGCAGGGGGCAAGTAGGAGAAAAACTGTTTTTT. The chain is built from TRBV4-3 and TRBJ1-4, with TRBD1 identical over 8 bases. Germline V gene sequence: CDR1 LGHNA, CDR2 YSLEER. V dropped 1 base and J dropped 8; count of bases not matched to a gene: 12. The CDR3 sequence is 17 residues long.

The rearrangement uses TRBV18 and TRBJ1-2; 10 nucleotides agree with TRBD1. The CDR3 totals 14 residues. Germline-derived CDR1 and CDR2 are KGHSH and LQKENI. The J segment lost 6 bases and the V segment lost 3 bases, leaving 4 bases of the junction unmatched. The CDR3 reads CASSPEGQGHGYTF. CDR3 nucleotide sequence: TGTGCCAGCTCACCCGAGGGACAGGGGCATGGCTACACCTTC.